Presented here are 19 T cell receptor beta chains from one specimen sequenced in a study of shared clonotypes between healthy human individuals. Clones were sequenced by immunoSEQ multiplex PCR, and TCRdb holds only the in-frame ones, with some missing. Of some 660,000 clones in the sample, 55% to 85% were seen once. Sequenced sample: memory CD4+ T cells sorted from blood. Subset reported: CD45RA-negative fraction. The receptor set was obtained from a woman younger than 45 in good health.

The V and J genes are TRBV28 and TRBJ2-1, with 8 bases aligning to TRBD1. The CDR3 totals 15 residues. Germline trimming cut 5 bases from V and 6 bases from J; bases unmatched to any gene: 9. Germline values: CDR1 MDHEN, CDR2 SYDVKM. This chain's CDR3 is CASSPQGGASNEQFF. In DNA form, the CDR3 reads TGTGCCAGCAGTCCACAGGGGGGAGCGAGCAATGAGCAGTTCTTC.

The chain is built from TRBV30 and TRBJ2-3; no definite D call. The germline CDR1 and CDR2 sequences are GTSNPN and SVGIG (reference sequence). The CDR3 covers 11 residues. Trimming stripped 4 bases from V and 7 bases from J, with 9 bases between. The CDR3: CAWKSSYTQYF. The CDR3 DNA follows: TGTGCCTGGAAGTCCAGTTATACGCAGTATTTT.

The rearrangement uses TRBV15 and TRBJ1-1; 8 nucleotides line up with TRBD1. The CDR3 runs to 15 residues. Germline V gene sequence: CDR1 LNHNV, CDR2 YYDKDF (reference sequence). J lost 3 bases, V lost 0 bases, and 3 bases had no gene match. Here the CDR3 DNA reads TGTGCCACCAGCAGAGAACAGACAGGGGACACTGAAGCTTTCTTT. Its protein is CATSREQTGDTEAFF.

As to this clone: This same CDR3 is encoded by further DNA sequences in the sample. The chain links TRBV5-1 to TRBJ1-1; TRBD1 is a possible D gene (5 bases). The CDR3 is 15 amino acids. Germline CDR1 reads SGHRS; CDR2 reads YFSETQ. Deletions cut 2 bases from V and 2 bases from J, with 13 bases between. This CDR3 reads CASSFFGRENTEAFF. The CDR3 coding sequence is TGCGCCAGCAGCTTTTTTGGCAGGGAAAACACTGAAGCTTTCTTT. Full variable domain (rest looked up from reference TRBV5-1 and TRBJ1-1): KAGVTQTPRYLIKTRGQQVTLSCSPISGHRSVSWYQQTPGQGLQFLFEYFSETQRNKGNFPGRFSGRQFSNSRSEMNVSTLELGDSALYLCASSFFGRENTEAFFGQGTRLTVV.

The chain recombines TRBV4-1 with TRBJ2-5; 10 bases agree with TRBD2. This CDR3 region has 18 residues. Per the germline V gene, CDR1 is MGHRA and CDR2 is YSYEKL. The V and J ends lost 4 bases and 5 bases, in that order; junction bases with no gene match: 16. Here the CDR3 DNA reads TGCGCCAGCAGCCCCCAAATTGGGCTAGCGGGAGATGGGGAGACCCAGTACTTC. Translation: CASSPQIGLAGDGETQYF.

This CDR3 reads CASSQAPGQGRYEQYF. The DNA of the CDR3 is TGTGCCAGCAGCCAAGCACCAGGGCAGGGGCGGTACGAGCAGTACTTC. The chain combines TRBV4-2 with TRBJ2-7; maybe TRBD1 (6 bases). The CDR3 length is 16 residues. Germline CDR1 is LGHNA and CDR2 is YNFKEQ. The V and J ends lost 1 base and 4 bases respectively, with 17 bases between them.

J is TRBJ2-7 and V is TRBV28; 7 bases align to TRBD2. The CDR3 runs 13 residues. The V segment lost 6 bases and the J segment 3 bases; nucleotides outside the gene matches: 5. CDR1 MDHEN and CDR2 SYDVKM come from the germline V gene. The DNA for the CDR3 is TGTGCCAGCAGGCCCGGGACTAACTACGAGCAGTACTTC. This encodes CASRPGTNYEQYF. The variable domain in full, with the rest retrieved from reference TRBV28 and TRBJ2-7, is DVKVTQSSRYLVKRTGEKVFLECVQDMDHENMFWYRQDPGLGLRLIYFSYDVKMKEKGDIPEGYSVSREKKERFSLILESASTNQTSMYLCASRPGTNYEQYFGPGTRLTVT.

The chain has TRBV2 and TRBJ2-2; D is possibly TRBD2 (5 bases). The germline V gene has CDR1 SNHLY and CDR2 FYNNEI. The CDR3 extends over 13 amino acids. Trimming removed 5 bases at V and 5 bases at J, with 9 bases between. This CDR3 reads CASSISGTGELFF. The CDR3 DNA reads TGTGCCAGCAGTATCTCGGGAACCGGGGAGCTGTTTTTT.

Of note for this clone: The identical CDR3 is also encoded by other nucleotide sequences in the sample. This rearrangement joins TRBV2 to TRBJ1-5, with TRBD1 matching over 10 bases. Germline V gives CDR1 SNHLY, CDR2 FYNNEI. J was trimmed by 2 bases and V by 6 bases; bases with no gene match: 4. There are 15 residues in the CDR3. For the CDR3, the DNA is TGTGCCAGCAGCCGACAGGGGGCGCGCAATCAGCCCCAGCATTTT. Amino acid sequence: CASSRQGARNQPQHF.

The chain combines TRBV19 with TRBJ2-1; D is uncertain. Germline assignment: CDR1 LNHDA and CDR2 SQIVND (reference sequence). Trimming removed 5 bases from V and 9 bases from J, with 17 bases in between. The CDR3 contains 14 residues. The CDR3 DNA follows: TGTGCCAGTAGTGCCAGCTCTTACCGGACTGAGCAGTTCTTC. Amino acids: CASSASSYRTEQFF. The variable domain in full, with the rest retrieved from reference TRBV19 and TRBJ2-1, is DGGITQSPKYLFRKEGQNVTLSCEQNLNHDAMYWYRQDPGQGLRLIYYSQIVNDFQKGDIAEGYSVSREKKESFPLTVTSAQKNPTAFYLCASSASSYRTEQFFGPGTRLTVL.

This clone was seen more than once but under ten times. The same CDR3 can be traced to other DNA sequences in this sample. V is TRBV19 and J is TRBJ1-5, with D maybe TRBD1 (6 bases). The CDR3 contains 13 residues. V lost 3 bases and J lost 4, with 7 bases in between. Looked up from germline, CDR1 is LNHDA and CDR2 is SQIVND (reference sequence). In nucleotides, the CDR3 is TGTGCCAGTAGTATGAGGGGGAATCAGCCCCAGCATTTT. It is translated as CASSMRGNQPQHF. The complete variable domain, with remaining parts taken from reference TRBV19 and TRBJ1-5, reads DGGITQSPKYLFRKEGQNVTLSCEQNLNHDAMYWYRQDPGQGLRLIYYSQIVNDFQKGDIAEGYSVSREKKESFPLTVTSAQKNPTAFYLCASSMRGNQPQHFGDGTRLSIL.

The V gene is TRBV9, the J gene TRBJ2-7; D unresolved. The CDR3 covers 13 residues. The germline V gene encodes CDR1 SGDLS and CDR2 YYNGEE. V lost 0 bases, J lost 6 bases, and 10 bases lay in between. CDR3 region: CASSVDAVLEQYF. The CDR3 coding sequence is TGTGCCAGCAGCGTAGACGCGGTGCTCGAGCAGTACTTC.

This clone has just a few counts. The rearrangement joins TRBV19 to TRBJ2-1; D possibly corresponds to TRBD2 (5 bases). Trimming took 3 bases from V and 7 from J, leaving 16 bases between them. This CDR3 region has 15 residues. Per the germline V gene, CDR1 is LNHDA and CDR2 is SQIVND (reference sequence). In DNA form, the CDR3 reads TGTGCCAGTAGTATGGGGAGCCATCACGTGAATGAGCAGTTCTTC. It yields the protein CASSMGSHHVNEQFF.

This chain connects TRBV6-5 to TRBJ2-7; 10 nucleotides line up with TRBD2. CDR1 and CDR2 from the germline V gene are MNHEY and SVGAGI. The CDR3 spans 16 residues. The V segment lost 4 bases and the J segment 1 base; nucleotides outside the gene matches: 7. CDR3 DNA: TGTGCCAGCAGTTTCCTAGCGGGAGAAGTATCCTACGAGCAGTACTTC. Its protein product is CASSFLAGEVSYEQYF.

As DNA, the CDR3 is TGTGCCAGCAAGGACTCGTCATACGAAGCTTTCTTT. Its protein product is CASKDSSYEAFF. This rearrangement joins TRBV5-4 to TRBJ1-1; D is unresolved. Germline loops: CDR1 SGHNT, CDR2 YYREEE (reference sequence). The CDR3 is 12 residues long. V lost 6 bases to trimming and J lost 8 bases, with 14 bases between them.

CDR3 DNA: TGTGCCAGCTCCCAGCGGACCTCCTACAATGAGCAGTTCTTC. Amino acid sequence: CASSQRTSYNEQFF. The chain employs TRBV6-5 and TRBJ2-1; a weak D match, TRBD2 (5 bases). The CDR3 sequence is 14 residues long. Trimming removed 8 bases from V and 0 bases from J, with 11 bases in between. Germline V gives CDR1 MNHEY, CDR2 SVGAGI.

This clone has more than one count but fewer than ten. The rearrangement links TRBV5-8 to TRBJ1-2; D may be TRBD1 (6 bases). Per germline, CDR1 SGHTS and CDR2 YDEGEE. The CDR3 extends over 14 amino acids. Deletions cut 4 bases from V and 1 base from J, with 11 bases between. The CDR3 is CASSPTGFNYGYTF. The CDR3 DNA reads TGTGCCAGCAGCCCTACAGGGTTTAACTATGGCTACACCTTC.

V is TRBV7-9 and J is TRBJ2-3; weak D call: TRBD2 (6 bases). V was pared by 3 bases and J by 1 base, with 11 bases between. This CDR3 is built from 15 residues. CDR1 and CDR2 from the germline V gene are SEHNR and FQNEAQ (reference sequence). In DNA, the CDR3 is TGTGCCAGCAGCTTGGCCGGGGAGGGCACAGATACGCAGTATTTT. Translation: CASSLAGEGTDTQYF.

This clone occurred once. This chain joins TRBV29-1 and TRBJ2-3, with no clear D. The V end lost 4 bases, the J end lost 4 bases, and 3 bases lay between the germline ends. From germline, CDR1 is SQVTM and CDR2 ANQGSEA. This CDR3 is built from 10 residues. The CDR3 coding sequence is TGCAGCGTTGCGTCAGATACGCAGTATTTT. Amino acids: CSVASDTQYF.